Described below is a single T cell receptor (beta chain) sequence and its context. Its antigen remains unknown. The CDR3 extends over 14 amino acids. Germline loops: CDR1 SGDLS, CDR2 YYNGEE. V was cut by 3 bases and J by 0 bases, with 8 bases left in between. A deep-level run was used for the assay. The unsorted PBMC replicate PCRs were performed with around 310 ng DNA, some 32,000 T cell genomes. Produced via immunoSEQ multiplex PCR; TCRdb's table is partial and in-frame only. The repertoire includes about 490,000 clones, about 82% of them detected once, and over 10% sits in the top ten. The entry originates in a study of shared clonotypes between healthy human individuals. Study-wide points: Sequencing depth was predicted to influence how clonotypes are shared among donors.

The study drew all its donors from Caucasian adults living in Nashville, Tennessee. The chain links TRBV9 to TRBJ2-3; D uncertain. Sequencing used PBMCs. The clonotype was recovered from a middle-aged woman in good health. Some clones in this sample may be carry-over from other donors' samples. CDR3 in amino acids: CASSGGPSTDTQYF. The CDR3 nucleotides read TGTGCCAGCAGCGGAGGACCCAGCACAGATACGCAGTATTTT.